A single sample is the source of the 31 T cell receptor beta chains below, sequenced in a study of glioma-infiltrating T cells. The iRepertoire nested amplicon-rescue multiplex PCR amplified TCR alpha and beta CDR3s from RNA. One entry per CDR3 protein results from TCRdb running MiXCR on the multiplex PCR reads. The sample yields 90,000 to 110,000 distinct CDR3 sequences, less than 30% seen once. Material: glioma tissue, nonneoplastic brain tissue, or PBMCs (not recorded which). These receptor sequences come from a human donor with low-grade glioma or glioblastoma, undergoing nonglioma brain surgery, or in good health (not recorded which).

This clonotype was found many times. This chain connects TRBV4-1 to TRBJ1-5; no reliable D call. V gave up 0 bases and J gave up 4 bases, with 7 bases separating them. This CDR3 spans 14 amino acids. In germline, CDR1 is MGHRA, CDR2 YSYEKL. The CDR3 loop is CASSQEGGNQPQHF. DNA of the CDR3: TGCGCCAGCAGCCAAGAAGGTGGTAATCAGCCCCAGCATTTT.

The sample holds many counts of this clonotype. The chain carries TRBV29-1 and TRBJ1-1; no definite D call. This CDR3 region has 13 residues. Trimming took 3 bases from V and 0 from J, leaving 8 bases between them. CDR1 and CDR2 (germline): SQVTM, ANQGSEA. The CDR3 loop reads CSVDGMVNTEAFF. CDR3 DNA: TGCAGCGTTGACGGGATGGTGAACACTGAAGCTTTCTTT.

This clonotype was observed many times. The chain has TRBV4-3 and TRBJ1-2; D remains ambiguous. V was trimmed by 0 bases and J by 3 bases, leaving 14 bases between them. The germline gives CDR1 LGHNA, CDR2 YSLEER. The CDR3 covers 16 residues. The CDR3 spells CASSQDQRTGDYGYTF. CDR3 bases: TGCGCCAGCAGCCAAGATCAACGGACCGGGGACTATGGCTACACCTTC.

V usage is TRBV12-3 or TRBV12-4 and J usage is TRBJ2-7, with D possibly TRBD2 on 6 matching bases. This CDR3 spans 15 amino acids. Trimming took 1 base from V and 0 from J, leaving 10 bases between them. Here the CDR3 DNA reads TGTGCCAGCAGTTTAGGGCTAGCGAGCTCCTACGAGCAGTACTTC. Amino acids: CASSLGLASSYEQYF.

Only a few counts were recorded for this clonotype. The chain carries TRBV29-1 and TRBJ2-3, with D tentatively TRBD1 (6 bases). Germline CDR1 and CDR2: SQVTM and ANQGSEA. CDR3 length equals 14 residues. The germline V and J ends were trimmed by 4 bases and 2 bases, with 13 bases remaining between them. The CDR3 loop is CSVGETGVTDTQYF. CDR3 coding DNA: TGCAGCGTTGGAGAGACAGGAGTCACAGATACGCAGTATTTT.

This clonotype has a count of ten or more. The V gene is TRBV7-2, the J gene TRBJ2-1; 11 bases line up with TRBD2. Trimming cost V 1 base and J 10 bases; bases outside gene matches: 9. CDR1 SGHTA and CDR2 FQGNSA come from the germline V gene. CDR3 size: 16 residues. For the CDR3, the DNA is TGTGCCAGCAGCTTAGTAGCTAGCGGGGGGTTCCGGGAGCAGTTCTTC. This gives the protein CASSLVASGGFREQFF.

About this clonotype: The CDR3 ends on some other residue instead of the conserved phenylalanine or tryptophan, so this is likely a read error. The chain uses TRBV5-4 and TRBJ1-1, with a possible D match to TRBD1 (5 bases). Germline V gene data show CDR1 as SGHNT and CDR2 as YYREEE (reference sequence). The V gene lost 5 bases and the J gene lost 4 bases, with 12 bases spanning the gap. The CDR3 covers 13 residues. The CDR3 region has the DNA TGTGCCAGCAGTCTAGATAGGGGCACTGAAGCTTTCATT. Protein product: CASSLDRGTEAFI.

As concerns this clonotype: Possible read error: a much larger clone is one base away. The chain joins TRBV19 to TRBJ1-6; 9 nucleotides match TRBD1. CDR1 is LNHDA and CDR2 is SQIVND in the germline V gene (reference sequence). V trimming: 3 bases; J trimming: 6 bases; junction bases outside the gene matches: 3. This CDR3 spans 15 amino acids. In nucleotides, the CDR3 is TGTGCCAGTAGTATCGAACAGGGGGCTAATTCACCCCTCCACTTT. As protein: CASSIEQGANSPLHF.

This clonotype was counted ten times or more. The chain combines TRBV6-2 or TRBV6-3 with TRBJ2-7; TRBD1 might be the D (6 bases). The CDR3 runs 15 residues. Deletions cut 0 bases from V and 0 bases from J, with 9 bases between. Looked up from germline, CDR1 is MNHEY and CDR2 is SVGEGT. The CDR3 DNA reads as TGTGCCAGCAGTTACTCGACACAGGGCTCCTACGAGCAGTACTTC. Encoded protein: CASSYSTQGSYEQYF.

The table lists this clonotype with many counts. This chain uses TRBV7-2 with TRBJ2-7; D gene ambiguous. V lost 1 base, J lost 0 bases, and 4 bases lay in between. The CDR3 loop spans 13 amino acids. In germline, CDR1 is SGHTA, CDR2 FQGNSA. The DNA of the CDR3 is TGTGCCAGCAGCTTAGTCGACTCCTACGAGCAGTACTTC. Amino acids: CASSLVDSYEQYF.

In its sample, this clonotype was seen many times. The CDR3 coding sequence is TGCAGTGCTAGAGATCTCGTCTCCTCCTACGAGCAGTACTTC. It is translated as CSARDLVSSYEQYF. The chain joins TRBV20-1 to TRBJ2-7; no clear D gene. Germline V gives CDR1 DFQATT, CDR2 SNEGSKA (reference sequence). The CDR3 loop spans 14 amino acids. The V gene lost 0 bases and the J gene lost 0 bases, with 9 bases spanning the gap.

V is TRBV7-2 and J is TRBJ2-7; possibly TRBD1 or TRBD2 for D (6 bases each). V lost 0 bases and J 4 bases, leaving 19 bases between the germline ends. The CDR3 is 17 amino acids. CDR1 is SGHTA, CDR2 FQGNSA, per germline. The CDR3 region is CASSLALARRGTYEQYF. Written as DNA, the CDR3 is TGTGCCAGCAGCTTAGCGCTTGCACGGAGGGGGACTTACGAGCAGTACTTC.

The table lists this clonotype with many counts. The CDR3 DNA sequence: TGCAGTGCTAGTTGGCGGGGGCGTGGCAATGAGCAGTTCTTC. It specifies CSASWRGRGNEQFF. V and J are TRBV20-1 and TRBJ2-1, with D possibly being TRBD2 (7 bases). The CDR3 runs 14 residues. The germline gives CDR1 DFQATT, CDR2 SNEGSKA (reference sequence). V gave up 3 bases and J gave up 6 bases, with 15 bases separating them.

This clonotype was detected ten times or more. J is TRBJ2-3 and V is TRBV20-1, with D maybe TRBD2 (5 bases). Trimming stripped 1 base from V and 0 bases from J, with 8 bases between. Germline CDR1 DFQATT, CDR2 SNEGSKA (reference sequence). The CDR3 consists of 14 residues. For the CDR3, the DNA is TGCAGTGCTAGAGGACGCGGGAGCACAGATACGCAGTATTTT. This translates into CSARGRGSTDTQYF.

The J gene is TRBJ1-1, the V gene TRBV28, with D uncertain. V was pared by 5 bases and J by 6 bases, with 19 bases between. There are 15 residues in the CDR3. Germline-derived CDR1 and CDR2 are MDHEN and SYDVKM. CDR3 nucleotide sequence: TGTGCCAGCAGTCGTGGAGGAAGTGTCGGCGCTGAAGCTTTCTTT. It is translated as CASSRGGSVGAEAFF.

The chain has TRBV2 and TRBJ1-1; D gene ambiguous. CDR3 length: 14 amino acids. V was cut by 6 bases and J by 1 base, with 12 bases left in between. Germline lookup yields CDR1 SNHLY and CDR2 FYNNEI. The CDR3 region has the DNA TGTGCCAGCAGCCCTGACAATTGGAACACTGAAGCTTTCTTT. Translation: CASSPDNWNTEAFF. Filled out from reference TRBV2 and TRBJ1-1, the complete variable domain reads EPEVTQTPSHQVTQMGQEVILRCVPISNHLYFYWYRQILGQKVEFLVSFYNNEISEKSEIFDDQFSVERPDGSNFTLKIRSTKLEDSAMYFCASSPDNWNTEAFFGQGTRLTVV.

This clonotype was counted once. It may be a read error: a sequence one base away is much more abundant. V and J are TRBV4-1 and TRBJ2-1, with TRBD2 matching over 7 bases. The CDR3 spans 16 residues. Looked up from germline, CDR1 is MGHRA and CDR2 is YSYEKL. CDR3: CASSQVGERGDNEQLF. DNA for the CDR3: TGCGCCAGCAGCCAAGTGGGGGAGCGGGGAGACAATGAGCAGCTCTTC.

This clonotype was observed at least ten times. The chain links TRBV2 to TRBJ1-1; D not certain. The CDR3 runs 13 residues. Germline lookup yields CDR1 SNHLY and CDR2 FYNNEI. Trimming stripped 7 bases from V and 0 bases from J, with 9 bases between. CDR3 loop: CASKGSMNTEAFF. The CDR3 DNA reads TGTGCCAGCAAGGGCAGCATGAACACTGAAGCTTTCTTT.

In its sample, this clonotype was seen many times. The V and J genes are TRBV29-1 and TRBJ1-1; 7 nucleotides match TRBD1. CDR3 length: 13 amino acids. Unmatched junction bases numbered 8, after V lost 6 bases and J lost 4 bases. The germline V gene encodes CDR1 SQVTM and CDR2 ANQGSEA. CDR3 sequence (DNA): TGCAGCGTAATGGACAGGTCGAGCACTGAAGCTTTCTTT. Protein product: CSVMDRSSTEAFF.

Comments on this clonotype: A read error may produce the germline difference seen at one junction end. The chain employs TRBV7-6 and TRBJ1-1, with D possibly TRBD1 on 6 matching bases. This CDR3 spans 15 amino acids. Germline CDR1 reads SGHVS; CDR2 reads FNYEAQ. CDR3 DNA sequence: TGTGCCAGCAGCTTAGCATGGCAGGGGAACACTGAGGCTTTCTTT. Amino acids: CASSLAWQGNTEAFF.

This clonotype was seen many times. This chain links TRBV5-4 with TRBJ2-2; either TRBD1 or TRBD2 may supply D (5 bases each). V lost 2 bases and J 5 bases, leaving 16 bases between the germline ends. This CDR3 spans 16 amino acids. Germline loops: CDR1 SGHNT, CDR2 YYREEE (reference sequence). The CDR3, as DNA: TGTGCCAGCAGCTTAGGACCGGGGACGTCTACCGGGGAGCTGTTTTTT. This sequence encodes CASSLGPGTSTGELFF.

Comments on this clonotype: Given a much more abundant clone one base away, this may be a read error. V usage is TRBV7-7 and J usage is TRBJ2-3, with D possibly matching TRBD2 (6 bases). Per the germline V gene, CDR1 is SSHAT and CDR2 is FNYEAQ (reference sequence). The CDR3 is 16 amino acids. The CDR3 here is CASSVGLQNPTDAQYF. The CDR3 nucleotides read TGTGCCAGCAGCGTGGGACTCCAAAACCCCACAGATGCGCAGTATTTT.

The table lists this clonotype with many counts. At one end the junction does not follow the germline gene, possibly because of a read error. The V gene is TRBV6-2 or TRBV6-3, the J gene TRBJ2-1, with D maybe TRBD1 (5 bases). CDR1 is MNHEY, CDR2 SVGEGT, per germline. CDR3 length equals 13 residues. In DNA form, the CDR3 reads TGTTCCAGCGCATGGGGCCAGATCAATGAGCAGTTCTTC. This encodes CSSAWGQINEQFF.

This clonotype was picked up many times. The chain links TRBV20-1 to TRBJ2-2; D gene unclear. Per the germline V gene, CDR1 is DFQATT and CDR2 is SNEGSKA (reference sequence). Trimming removed 1 base from V and 1 base from J, with 13 bases in between. The CDR3 extends over 16 amino acids. The CDR3 spells CSARASNDRNTGELFF. The CDR3 bases are TGCAGTGCTAGAGCCTCCAACGACCGGAACACCGGGGAGCTGTTTTTT.

Turning to this clonotype: A much more abundant neighbour one base away suggests this may be a read error. CDR3 nucleotides: TGTGCCAGTAGTTCGGACAGGGCTCAGACCCAGTACTTC. It yields the protein CASSSDRAQTQYF. The V and J genes are TRBV19 and TRBJ2-5, with 8 nucleotides matching TRBD1. CDR1 is LNHDA, CDR2 SQIVND, per germline (reference sequence). This CDR3 has 13 residues. Germline trimming cut 5 bases from V and 6 bases from J; bases unmatched to any gene: 5.

This clonotype was recorded at least ten times. The chain links TRBV7-2 to TRBJ2-5; D gene uncertain. CDR1 and CDR2 from the germline V gene are SGHTA and FQGNSA. The CDR3 covers 14 residues. Deletions cut 5 bases from V and 1 base from J, with 11 bases between. CDR3 sequence reads: CASSRLGSQETQYF. The CDR3 region has the DNA TGTGCCAGCAGCCGCTTGGGATCCCAAGAGACCCAGTACTTC. The whole variable domain, filled in from reference TRBV7-2 and TRBJ2-5, reads GAGVSQSPSNKVTEKGKDVELRCDPISGHTALYWYRQSLGQGLEFLIYFQGNSAPDKSGLPSDRFSAERTGGSVSTLTIQRTQQEDSAVYLCASSRLGSQETQYFGPGTRLLVL.

In this sample, this clonotype turned up many times. The chain links TRBV27 to TRBJ2-1; weak D call: TRBD2 (6 bases). Deletions cut 6 bases from V and 6 bases from J, with 24 bases between. The CDR3 runs 17 residues. The V gene's germline CDR1 is MNHEY and CDR2 SMNVEV (reference sequence). The CDR3 DNA follows: TGTGCCAGCAGCCCACTTTGGGGTAGCGGACGGGGCAATGAGCAGTTCTTC. Translated, it gives CASSPLWGSGRGNEQFF.

Worth noting for this clonotype: The DNA is left out, because the CDR3 cannot be placed on it with certainty; the CDR3 is given as TCRdb lists it. The chain joins TRBV7-9 to TRBJ2-1. The CDR3 sequence runs 22 residues, both termini included. The germline gives CDR1 SEHNR, CDR2 FQNEAQ (reference sequence). This CDR3 reads CASSFYICSAADTQSSYNEQFF.

The table lists this clonotype with many counts. The rearrangement uses TRBV5-1 and TRBJ1-1; D ambiguous. The CDR3 contains 14 residues. Per the germline V gene, CDR1 is SGHRS and CDR2 is YFSETQ. The ends were cut back, 0 bases at V and 7 bases at J, with 13 bases in the middle. The CDR3 DNA follows: TGCGCCAGCAGCTTGGGGAGAGAAAACCTTGAAGCTTTCTTT. Residues: CASSLGRENLEAFF.

This clonotype was observed at least ten times. The genes are TRBV7-2 and TRBJ2-5; unclear D gene. The V end lost 5 bases, the J end lost 4 bases, and 14 bases lay between the germline ends. CDR3 length: 14 amino acids. Germline CDR1 reads SGHTA; CDR2 reads FQGNSA. The CDR3 sequence: CASSPRLSRETQYF. The CDR3 nucleotides read TGTGCCAGCAGCCCACGACTTAGCAGAGAGACCCAGTACTTC. The entire variable domain, with the rest obtained from reference TRBV7-2 and TRBJ2-5, is as follows: GAGVSQSPSNKVTEKGKDVELRCDPISGHTALYWYRQSLGQGLEFLIYFQGNSAPDKSGLPSDRFSAERTGGSVSTLTIQRTQQEDSAVYLCASSPRLSRETQYFGPGTRLLVL.

The chain employs TRBV29-1 and TRBJ2-1, with D possibly called TRBD1 or TRBD2 (5 bases each). Germline V lookup: CDR1 SQVTM, CDR2 ANQGSEA. The CDR3 contains 12 residues. CDR3 sequence (DNA): TGCATTGGGCTAGCAGGGAGCAATGAGCAGTTCTTC. Amino acid sequence: CIGLAGSNEQFF.